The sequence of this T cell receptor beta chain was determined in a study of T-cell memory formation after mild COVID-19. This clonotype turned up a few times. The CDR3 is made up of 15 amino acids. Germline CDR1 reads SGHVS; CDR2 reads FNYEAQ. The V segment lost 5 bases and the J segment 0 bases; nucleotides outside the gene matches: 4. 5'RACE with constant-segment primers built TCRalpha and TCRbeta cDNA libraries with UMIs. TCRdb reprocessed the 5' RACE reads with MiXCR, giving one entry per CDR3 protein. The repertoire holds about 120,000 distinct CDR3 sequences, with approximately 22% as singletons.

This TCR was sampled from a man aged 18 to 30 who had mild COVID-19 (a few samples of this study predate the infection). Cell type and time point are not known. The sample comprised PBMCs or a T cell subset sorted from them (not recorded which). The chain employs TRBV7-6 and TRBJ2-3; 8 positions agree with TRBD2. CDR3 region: CASSLGLASTDTQYF. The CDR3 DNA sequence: TGTGCCAGCAGCCTCGGACTAGCAAGCACAGATACGCAGTATTTT.